The TCR beta chain described here comes from a study of Ad26.COV2.S vaccination and SARS-CoV-2 variants. For the study at large: Ad26.COV2.S shots went into the muscle once or twice, 56 days apart.

Data came from immunoSEQ multiplex PCR; TCRdb stores just in-frame clones and leaves some out. Of about 350,000 clones listed, around 89% are singletons. Comments on this clone: Its target is not known.

As for treatment: roughly 19 received Ad26.COV2.S at low or high dose, single or two shots; 5 received placebo; per-sample allocation not given. Vaccine and placebo recipients were sampled on day 63 after the first injection. The individual, an adult aged 18-55 years, was a donor in Boston. An Ad26 vector expressing Wuhan-strain SARS-CoV-2 spike constituted the vaccine. The study's findings and limits: Total T cell responses may have been underestimated by the TCR breadth and depth analyses.

The source material was peripheral blood, sampled in a trial of Ad26.COV2.S vaccine versus placebo. This receptor was identified in a person aged 18-60 years who received the Ad26.COV2.S COVID-19 vaccine or a placebo.

The CDR3 bases are TGTGCCAGCAGCCAACAACTAGCGGGGAGCTCCTACAATGAGCAGTTCTTC. This sequence encodes CASSQQLAGSSYNEQFF. This chain joins TRBV4-2 and TRBJ2-1, with TRBD2 identical over 10 bases. The germline V gene has CDR1 LGHNA and CDR2 YNFKEQ. The CDR3 totals 17 residues. The ends lost 2 bases at V and 0 bases at J; junction bases unmatched: 4.